The rows below give T cell receptor beta chains drawn from one sample of a study of CD8+ T cells in alopecia areata. The repertoire was sequenced with immunoSEQ multiplex PCR; TCRdb's copy has only in-frame clones and lacks some. The repertoire holds more than 150,000 clones, with around 55% as singletons. Sample: CD8+ T cells sorted from blood, taken at week 0. These receptors originate from a human donor with alopecia areata. Each CDR3 is given with its conserved first and last residue. Each record gives: V gene, clone size, J gene, D gene, CDR3 protein, CDR3 DNA. D genes are given only for firm matches. For some rows the clone size is stated as once, few or many, or as a class when expanded; others skip it.

V: TRBV27
size: NA
J: TRBJ2-1
D: NA
CDR3: CASSLGTGSNEQFF
DNA: TGTGCCAGCAGTTTGGGGACGGGTAGCAATGAGCAGTTCTTC

V: TRBV4-3
size: NA
J: TRBJ2-5
D: TRBD2
CDR3: CASSRILAGGETQYF
DNA: TGCGCCAGCAGCCGTATACTAGCGGGGGGTGAGACCCAGTACTTC

V: TRBV4-1
size: NA
J: TRBJ2-3
D: TRBD2
CDR3: CASSTTSGGTDTQYF
DNA: TGCGCCAGCAGTACGACTAGCGGGGGCACAGATACGCAGTATTTT

V: TRBV27
size: NA
J: TRBJ2-1
D: TRBD2
CDR3: CASSHRGGRNEQFF
DNA: TGTGCCAGCAGCCACCGCGGGGGTAGGAATGAGCAGTTCTTC

V: TRBV29-1
size: few
J: TRBJ2-3
D: NA
CDR3: CSVGQGTDTQYF
DNA: TGCAGCGTTGGCCAGGGGACAGATACGCAGTATTTT

V: TRBV5-1
size: NA
J: TRBJ2-1
D: NA
CDR3: CASSLWAGTGNEQFF
DNA: TGCGCCAGCAGCTTGTGGGCAGGAACGGGCAATGAGCAGTTCTTC

V: TRBV7-7
size: NA
J: TRBJ2-1
D: TRBD2
CDR3: CASSFGGGSEQFF
DNA: TGTGCCAGCAGCTTCGGCGGGGGTTCTGAGCAGTTCTTC

V: TRBV7-6
size: few
J: TRBJ2-7
D: NA
CDR3: CASSSGPSYEQYF
DNA: TGTGCCAGCAGCTCAGGTCCCTCCTACGAGCAGTACTTC

V: TRBV29-1
size: NA
J: TRBJ1-2
D: NA
CDR3: CSVPHPLRTYGYTF
DNA: TGCAGCGTGCCCCACCCCTTGAGAACCTATGGCTACACCTTC

V: TRBV9
size: NA
J: TRBJ1-1
D: NA
CDR3: CASSVAAVGTEAFF
DNA: TGTGCCAGCAGCGTAGCGGCAGTTGGCACTGAAGCTTTCTTT

V: TRBV27
size: few
J: TRBJ1-2
D: TRBD1
CDR3: CASQPIAGTGYGYTF
DNA: TGTGCCAGCCAACCTATCGCCGGGACAGGCTATGGCTACACCTTC

V: TRBV5-6
size: NA
J: TRBJ2-7
D: NA
CDR3: CASSSSGTNYEQYF
DNA: TGTGCCAGCAGCTCTTCCGGGACAAACTACGAGCAGTACTTC

V: TRBV30
size: NA
J: TRBJ2-7
D: NA
CDR3: CAWSLGTPEQYF
DNA: TGTGCCTGGAGTCTTGGGACACCCGAGCAGTACTTC

V: TRBV7-9
size: NA
J: TRBJ1-2
D: NA
CDR3: CASSYGGYYGYTF
DNA: TGTGCCAGCAGCTACGGGGGTTACTATGGCTACACCTTC

V: TRBV15
size: NA
J: TRBJ1-1
D: NA
CDR3: CATSLQDNTEAFF
DNA: TGTGCCACCAGCTTACAGGACAACACTGAAGCTTTCTTT

V: TRBV4-3
size: NA
J: TRBJ2-7
D: NA
CDR3: CASSPHRRTSLEQYF
DNA: TGCGCCAGCAGCCCGCACCGGCGGACTTCTCTGGAGCAGTACTTC

V: TRBV4-1
size: NA
J: TRBJ2-5
D: TRBD2
CDR3: CASSQLGGGRGQETQYF
DNA: TGCGCCAGCAGCCAACTTGGGGGAGGGCGGGGGCAAGAGACCCAGTACTTC

V: TRBV29-1
size: NA
J: TRBJ1-5
D: NA
CDR3: CSVEGKLGEPQHF
DNA: TGCAGCGTTGAAGGGAAACTAGGAGAGCCCCAGCATTTT

V: TRBV7-8
size: NA
J: TRBJ2-5
D: NA
CDR3: CASSLVGVQETQYF
DNA: TGTGCCAGCAGCTTAGTCGGGGTCCAAGAGACCCAGTACTTC

V: TRBV4-1
size: few
J: TRBJ2-2
D: NA
CDR3: CASSQGITGELFF
DNA: TGCGCCAGCAGCCAAGGCATCACCGGGGAGCTGTTTTTT

V: TRBV5-1
size: NA
J: TRBJ2-3
D: NA
CDR3: CARNLFIATDTQYF
DNA: TGCGCCAGAAACTTATTCATTGCCACAGATACGCAGTATTTT

V: TRBV11-2
size: few
J: TRBJ1-2
D: NA
CDR3: CASSLDPQGSGYTF
DNA: TGTGCCAGCAGCTTAGACCCGCAGGGTTCTGGCTACACCTTC